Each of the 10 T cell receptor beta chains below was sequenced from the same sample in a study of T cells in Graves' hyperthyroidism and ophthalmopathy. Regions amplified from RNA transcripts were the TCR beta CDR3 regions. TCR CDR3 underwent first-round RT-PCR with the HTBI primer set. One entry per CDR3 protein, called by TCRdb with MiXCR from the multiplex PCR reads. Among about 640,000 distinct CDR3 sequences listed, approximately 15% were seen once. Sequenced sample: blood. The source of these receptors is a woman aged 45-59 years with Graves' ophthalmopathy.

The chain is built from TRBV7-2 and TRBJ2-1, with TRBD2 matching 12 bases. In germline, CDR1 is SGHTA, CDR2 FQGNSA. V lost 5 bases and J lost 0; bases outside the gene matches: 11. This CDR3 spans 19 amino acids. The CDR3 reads CASSLLAGGRGGSYNEQFF. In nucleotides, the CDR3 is TGTGCCAGCAGCCTCCTAGCGGGAGGGCGGGGGGGCTCCTACAATGAGCAGTTCTTC.

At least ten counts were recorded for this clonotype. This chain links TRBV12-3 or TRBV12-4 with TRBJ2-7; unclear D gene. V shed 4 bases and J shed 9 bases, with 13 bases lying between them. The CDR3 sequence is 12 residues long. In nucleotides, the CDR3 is TGTGCCAGCAGTTCCCCCCTCGGATGGCAGTACTTC. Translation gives CASSSPLGWQYF.

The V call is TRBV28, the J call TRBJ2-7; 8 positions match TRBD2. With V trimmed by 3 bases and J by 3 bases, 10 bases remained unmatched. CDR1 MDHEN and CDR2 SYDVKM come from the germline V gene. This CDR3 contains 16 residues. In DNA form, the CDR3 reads TGTGCCAGCAGTTTTTTGGGATCCGGGACTAGCTACGAGCAGTACTTC. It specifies CASSFLGSGTSYEQYF.

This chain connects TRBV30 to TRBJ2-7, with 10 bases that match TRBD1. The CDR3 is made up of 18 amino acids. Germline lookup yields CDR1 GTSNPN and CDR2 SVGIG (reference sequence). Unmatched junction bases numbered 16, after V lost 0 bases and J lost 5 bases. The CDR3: CAWSVRGIVRDRGDEQYF. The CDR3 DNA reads TGTGCCTGGAGTGTACGAGGGATCGTTAGGGACAGGGGCGACGAGCAGTACTTC.

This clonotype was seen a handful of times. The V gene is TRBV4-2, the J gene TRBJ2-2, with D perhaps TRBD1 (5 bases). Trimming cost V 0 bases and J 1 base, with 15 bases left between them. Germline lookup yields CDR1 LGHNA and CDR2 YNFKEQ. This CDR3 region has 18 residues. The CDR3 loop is CASSQDGIRQGNTGELFF. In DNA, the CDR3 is TGTGCCAGCAGCCAAGATGGTATTCGTCAGGGGAACACCGGGGAGCTGTTTTTT.

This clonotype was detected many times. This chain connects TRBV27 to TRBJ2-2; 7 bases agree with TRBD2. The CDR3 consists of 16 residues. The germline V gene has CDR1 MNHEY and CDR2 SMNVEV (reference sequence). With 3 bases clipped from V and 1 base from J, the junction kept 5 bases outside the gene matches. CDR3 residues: CASSFYGLENTGELFF. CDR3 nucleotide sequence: TGTGCCAGCAGTTTTTATGGACTAGAGAACACCGGGGAGCTGTTTTTT.

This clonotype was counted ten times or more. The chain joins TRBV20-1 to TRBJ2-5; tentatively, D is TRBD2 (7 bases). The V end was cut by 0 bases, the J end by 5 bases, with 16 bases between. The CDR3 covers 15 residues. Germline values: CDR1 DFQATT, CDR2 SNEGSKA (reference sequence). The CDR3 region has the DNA TGCAGTGCTAGAGATCGGAGGAGGGGGGGGGAGACCCAGTACTTC. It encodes CSARDRRRGGETQYF.

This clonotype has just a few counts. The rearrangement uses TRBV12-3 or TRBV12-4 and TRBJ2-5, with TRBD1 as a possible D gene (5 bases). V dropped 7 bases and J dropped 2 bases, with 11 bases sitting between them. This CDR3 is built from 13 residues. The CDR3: CASTRQRQETQYF. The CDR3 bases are TGTGCCAGCACCCGACAGAGGCAAGAGACCCAGTACTTC.

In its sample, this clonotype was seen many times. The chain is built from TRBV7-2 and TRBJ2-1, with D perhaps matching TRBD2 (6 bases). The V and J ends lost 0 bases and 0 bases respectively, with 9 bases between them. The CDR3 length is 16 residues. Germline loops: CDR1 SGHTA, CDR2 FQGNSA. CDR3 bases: TGTGCCAGCAGCTTAGCCACGGGAGCCTCCTACAATGAGCAGTTCTTC. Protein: CASSLATGASYNEQFF.

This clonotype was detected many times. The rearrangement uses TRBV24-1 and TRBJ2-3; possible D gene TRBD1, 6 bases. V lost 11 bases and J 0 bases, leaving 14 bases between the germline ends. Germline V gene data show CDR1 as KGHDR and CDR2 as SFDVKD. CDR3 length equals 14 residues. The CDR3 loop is CAIQGPLSTDTQYF. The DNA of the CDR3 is TGTGCCATCCAGGGGCCTTTAAGCACAGATACGCAGTATTTT.